The present entry profiles one T cell receptor beta chain with its context. This clone's antigen is unknown. The input lacks base qualities; no much larger clone sits a single base away. Based on the germline V gene, the CDR1 and CDR2 sequences are MGHRA and YSYEKL. From cysteine to phenylalanine, the CDR3 is 17 amino acids long. The entry retains the CDR3 DNA only, 51 bases that are in frame from base 1. V is pared back by 0 bases and J by 2 bases, with 14 bases lying between the germline termini. This sample is part of a study of shared clonotypes between healthy human individuals (dated by TCRdb to about 2020). Notes on the research overall: The cohort included a few men and two women between 18 and 49 years of age. For each donor, CD4 naive and CD4 memory were each run on three plates, CD8 naive on two plates, and CD8 memory on one plate. To estimate repertoire size and how much clonotype sharing occurs between individuals, the study deeply sequenced the blood TCR repertoires of 4 to 6 healthy adults. To increase sequencing depth and limit assay-specific biases, TCR repertoire library preparation and sequencing were carried out by different laboratories using diverse techniques. Between about 0.85 and 8.9 billion PBMCs per donor were obtained by leukapheresis. Paper-wide results and their limitations: Based on pairwise subsampling, the degree of clonotype sharing among donors was expected to be affected by sequencing depth. Compared with non-shared clonotypes, clonotypes shared by all four sorted-subset donors had higher generation probabilities. Sampling was restricted to blood, and TCR repertoires in tissue are likely to differ from TCR repertoires in blood. Naive subsets generally had larger estimated clonotype richness than memory subsets did. Sharing across several donors was observed for 5% to 6.5% of naive CD4, under 4% of naive CD8, 2.3% of memory CD4, and around 0.4% of memory CD8 clonotypes. Incomplete sequencing was indicated by rarefaction of sorted-subset datasets, despite the large sequencing depth. Because the study included a small number of donors, the genetic and exposure-history diversity represented was limited.

Using the deep immunoSEQ assay, multiplex PCR amplified TCR CDR3 regions from genomic DNA. Extracted genomic DNA from each cell subset was distributed evenly across all wells of several immunoSEQ 96-well plates, and each plate was treated as a replicate. Each replicate PCR for sorted subsets received approximately 220 ng genomic DNA, equal to tens of thousands of T cell genomes. Purified libraries were measured with a Qubit 3.0 fluorometer, size-checked on a Bioanalyzer 2100, and measured again with the KAPA Library Quantification kit. Every immunoSEQ 96-well plate was sequenced on a separate single-read 150-cycle Illumina NextSeq 550 flow cell. From the authors' description of their analysis: Because only junctional sequences without quality scores were contained in the immunoSEQ output, filtering matching that applied to full-length reads could not be performed. Sequences were annotated with PyIR, a Python wrapper for IgBLAST v1.9, and V/J genes and CDR3 were assigned using IMGT germline references. Reads were filtered out if the reads had weak V/J assignments (E-value above 1e-6), no CDR3, stop codons, out-of-frame junctions, or ambiguous translated residues. V3J clonotypes were defined as sequences sharing the same inferred V gene, J gene, and CDR3 amino acid sequence. Percentage overlap between repertoires was calculated by dividing the number of shared unique clonotypes by the size of the smaller repertoire. Richness of each repertoire was evaluated using RTK rarefaction, the Chao1 estimator, and Recon v2.1 estimates of unobserved clonotypes. Generation probabilities were computed with OLGA for all TCRbeta clonotypes obtained by the gDNA method from a few donors. Here the immuneACCESS table is served through TCRdb, limited to in-frame sequences with V and J called. Missing clones are a known gap in these copies; in checked studies unresolved V genes cover under half, and the rest lacks a known reason. For V, J and clone size, that table is used; D and trimming come from the DNA. Across this sample there are roughly 770,000 clones, with about 96% seen only once. The ten top clones hold about 0.25% of the sample.

CD8 naive samples consisted of CD45RO-negative cells that were positively selected for CCR7, yielding a CD45RA+CCR7+ population without TemRA cells. The donors were healthy, HIV-negative adults with no recently reported acute infections or vaccinations. Every donor was a Caucasian adult residing in Nashville, Tennessee, USA. After blood collection by leukapheresis, PBMCs were isolated using Ficoll-Histopaque density gradient centrifugation and then cryopreserved in the vapor phase of liquid nitrogen. Analytical flow cytometry was used to check the purity and quantity of each magnetically sorted T cell population. From each sorted fraction, genomic DNA was isolated and quantified by UV absorbance on a Nanodrop 2000c.

Sequenced: naive CD8+ T cells sorted from blood. The cell subset or site label for this specimen denotes: CD45RA+CCR7+. Here the chain combines TRBV4-1 and TRBJ2-1, with a weak D call of TRBD1 (6 bases match). The sequence was collected from a young man in good health. The bases are TGCGCCAGCAGCCAAGATCCTCTACAGGGCGCCTACAATGAGCAGTTCTTC. This yields the protein CASSQDPLQGAYNEQFF.